These T cell receptor beta chains were read from a single sample in a study of cytotoxic CD8 clonotypes in ibrutinib-treated CLL. Sequencing used immunoSEQ multiplex PCR; TCRdb keeps in-frame clones, though not all of them. Of around 14,000 clones in the sample, more than 45% are singletons; the top ten hold less than 40%. The source material was PBMCs, sampled at an approximately 25-month disease-progression time point, from a patient treated with ibrutinib. These receptors were taken from a human donor with chronic lymphocytic leukemia. Each CDR3 is given with its conserved first and last residue. A D gene is named only where the DNA matches it firmly. Only part of the rows carry a size: once, few, many, or a class if the clone is expanded.

>NA|NA|TRBV6-5|TRBJ2-3
TGTGCCAGCAGACGACAGGTTAGCACAGATACGCAGTATTTT
CASRRQVSTDTQYF
>medium-sized|NA|TRBV4-2|TRBJ1-3
TGTGCCAGCAGCCAAAACACAGGGAACTCTGGAAACACCATATATTTT
CASSQNTGNSGNTIYF
>once|TRBD2|TRBV19|TRBJ2-3
TGTGCCAGTAGTAGCCGGACTAGCGGGAGGACAGATACGCAGTATTTT
CASSSRTSGRTDTQYF
>medium-sized|NA|TRBV19|TRBJ1-2
TGTGCCAGTCGGACAGCGAAAATTAATGGCTACACCTTC
CASRTAKINGYTF
>medium-sized|NA|TRBV5-5|TRBJ2-3
TGTGCCAGCACCTACAGCCTCTCTGGCACAGATACGCAGTATTTT
CASTYSLSGTDTQYF
>NA|NA|TRBV9|TRBJ2-1
TGTGCCAGCAGCCCCCCCACGGATGAGCAGTTCTTC
CASSPPTDEQFF
>NA|TRBD2|TRBV7-9|TRBJ2-3
TGTGCCAGCAGCCAAGGGACCGCGGGAGCAGATACGCAGTATTTT
CASSQGTAGADTQYF
>NA|NA|TRBV15|TRBJ1-6
TGTGCCACCAGCACCTCTATACATTCACCCCTCCACTTT
CATSTSIHSPLHF
>NA|NA|TRBV5-5|TRBJ1-2
TGTGCCAGCAGCCTGGCAAGGTCGGGGGTCTATGGCTACACCTTC
CASSLARSGVYGYTF
>NA|TRBD1|TRBV19|TRBJ2-2
TGTGCCACCGTGAGAAGCACAGGGGGCTTCTCCGGGGAGCTGTTTTTT
CATVRSTGGFSGELFF
>NA|NA|TRBV27|TRBJ2-7
TGTGCCAGCAGTCGTACCGTCGAGTTGTCGAAGCAGTACTTC
CASSRTVELSKQYF
>NA|NA|TRBV5-1|TRBJ2-5
TGCGCCAGCAGCGGGGAACCGGGGTCCGGAGAGACCCAGTACTTC
CASSGEPGSGETQYF
>NA|TRBD2|TRBV7-8|TRBJ2-5
TGTGCCAGCAGCTTAGCGGCGGGGGGCGTAGGGGAGACCCAGTACTTC
CASSLAAGGVGETQYF
>NA|TRBD1|TRBV27|TRBJ1-6
TGTGCCAGCAGTTTTAACCCGACAGGGGGTTCCTATAATTCACCCCTCCACTTT
CASSFNPTGGSYNSPLHF
>NA|NA|TRBV27|TRBJ1-2
TGTGCCAGCAACCTGAAGGGGTCTAACTATGGCTACACCTTC
CASNLKGSNYGYTF
>NA|NA|TRBV4-1|TRBJ2-7
TGCGCCAGCAGCCAAGGGCGTGGGTCCTACGAGCAGTACTTC
CASSQGRGSYEQYF
>NA|TRBD1|TRBV4-2|TRBJ2-1
TGTGCCAGCAGCACCCCAGGGGGCTTGGACAATGAGCAGTTCTTC
CASSTPGGLDNEQFF
>medium-sized|NA|TRBV29-1|TRBJ1-1
TGCAGCGTCCAGGGGATGGGTACTGAAGCTTTCTTT
CSVQGMGTEAFF
>NA|TRBD2|TRBV5-6|TRBJ2-1
TGTGCCAGCAGCTTTCTAGCGGGGGGGCCCTACAATGAGCAGTTCTTC
CASSFLAGGPYNEQFF
>few|TRBD1|TRBV5-4|TRBJ2-2
TGTGCCAGCAGCCCCGTGGGACAGGGGGCGATCGGGGAGCTGTTTTTT
CASSPVGQGAIGELFF
>NA|TRBD1|TRBV7-9|TRBJ2-7
TGTGCCAGCACCGAAACGAGGACAGGGAAGAGCTCCTACGAGCAGTACTTC
CASTETRTGKSSYEQYF
>many|TRBD1|TRBV19|TRBJ1-2
TGTGCCAGTAGTAGGGACAGGGAATATGGCTACACCTTC
CASSRDREYGYTF
>NA|NA|TRBV20-1|TRBJ2-1
TGCAGTGCCCCATGGGGCAATGAGCAGTTCTTC
CSAPWGNEQFF
>NA|NA|TRBV5-4|TRBJ1-1
TGTGCCAGCAGCCCGGCTCGCGCCCCTGAAGCTTTCTTT
CASSPARAPEAFF
>NA|NA|TRBV5-8|TRBJ1-2
TGTGCCAGCAGCTTGGTACGGGGCTACACCTTC
CASSLVRGYTF
>NA|NA|TRBV9|TRBJ2-3
TGTGCCAGCAGCGTAGTTGGGCGCGCAGATACGCAGTATTTT
CASSVVGRADTQYF
>NA|NA|TRBV10-3|TRBJ1-1
TGTGCCATCAGTGAGTCACACAGGCAGAACACTGAAGCTTTCTTT
CAISESHRQNTEAFF
>NA|TRBD2|TRBV10-3|TRBJ2-3
TGTGCCGCCGGACTAGCGGGGGGCACAGATACGCAGTATTTT
CAAGLAGGTDTQYF
>NA|TRBD1|TRBV5-6|TRBJ2-7
TGTGCCAGCAGCCTAAGGGACAGGGGTGCCTACGAGCAGTACTTC
CASSLRDRGAYEQYF
>once|TRBD1|TRBV5-4|TRBJ1-1
TGTGCCAGCAGCCCAGGGGGCCGCGAAGCTTTCTTT
CASSPGGREAFF
>few|NA|TRBV19|TRBJ2-6
TGTGCCAGTAGTATAGACAGGGGCTCTGGGGCCAACGTCCTGACTTTC
CASSIDRGSGANVLTF
>NA|TRBD1|TRBV4-1|TRBJ1-2
TGCGCCAGCAGCCAAGGTGGGACAGGGTGGTCGGACGGCTACACCTTC
CASSQGGTGWSDGYTF
>medium-sized|NA|TRBV4-1|TRBJ2-7
TGCGCCAGCAGCCTCCGGGACCGAACCTACGAGCAGTACTTC
CASSLRDRTYEQYF
>NA|NA|TRBV7-9|TRBJ1-1
TGTGCCAGCAGCTTAGCCAGGGAGGTAACTGAAGCTTTCTTT
CASSLAREVTEAFF
>NA|TRBD1|TRBV30|TRBJ1-6
TGTGCCTGGACCCGGACCGGGACAGGGGGCAATTCACCCCTCCACTTT
CAWTRTGTGGNSPLHF
>few|NA|TRBV4-2|TRBJ1-5
TGTGCCAGCACCCCTGGGGCAGGGGATAATCAGCCCCAGCATTTT
CASTPGAGDNQPQHF
>NA|NA|TRBV30|TRBJ1-2
TGTGCCTGGATCCCCTTTAGACAGCCCTATGGCTACACCTTC
CAWIPFRQPYGYTF
>NA|TRBD1|TRBV5-1|TRBJ2-5
TGCGCCAGCAGGATGCGACAGGGGCAAGAGACCCAGTACTTC
CASRMRQGQETQYF
>few|NA|TRBV4-2|TRBJ1-2
TGTGCCAGCAGCCAAGCTTTTGGTATCGGGGCCAGCTATGGCTACACCTTC
CASSQAFGIGASYGYTF
>few|TRBD1|TRBV2|TRBJ2-2
TGTGCCAGCAGTGAGACAGGGGGCCGGGAGCTGTTTTTT
CASSETGGRELFF
>NA|NA|TRBV10-1|TRBJ2-1
TGCGCCAGCAGTGAGTTCGGGGTGGAGCAGTTCTTC
CASSEFGVEQFF
>NA|TRBD2|TRBV27|TRBJ2-7
TGTGCCAGCGTCTTCCGAGGGACTAGCGCCTATCCGTACGAGCAGTACTTC
CASVFRGTSAYPYEQYF
>NA|NA|TRBV19|TRBJ1-6
TGTGCCAGTAGAAAGGAAGGGGTTCGTTATAATTCACCCCTCCACTTT
CASRKEGVRYNSPLHF
>NA|TRBD1|TRBV12-5|TRBJ2-2
TGTGCTAGTGCTGAGGACAGGGGTTTTGCCGGGGAGCTGTTTTTT
CASAEDRGFAGELFF
>medium-sized|NA|TRBV4-1|TRBJ1-5
TGCGCCAGCAGCCTGGGACATAGCAGCAATCAGCCCCAGCATTTT
CASSLGHSSNQPQHF
>NA|NA|TRBV18|TRBJ1-2
TGTGCCAGCTCACCGGACAGAAACTATGGCTACACCTTC
CASSPDRNYGYTF
>NA|TRBD2|TRBV19|TRBJ2-3
TGTGCCAGTAGTATAGCGGGGGGACGGCCAGATACGCAGTATTTT
CASSIAGGRPDTQYF
>NA|NA|TRBV30|TRBJ1-5
TGTGCCTGGAGTGTAGGCAGGGGCCGTGATCAGCCCCAGCATTTT
CAWSVGRGRDQPQHF